This T cell receptor beta chain comes out of a study of molecular identifiers for immune sequencing clone quantification. Germline CDR1 and CDR2: MNHEY and SVGAGI. With 4 bases removed from V and 5 bases from J, the gap between germline ends came to 26 bases. This CDR3 contains 19 residues. TCRdb analysed the PCR reads with MiXCR anew, one entry per CDR3 protein. The sample has over 90,000 distinct CDR3 sequences; 35% are singletons. The sequenced sample was naive CD8+ T cells from blood, with Jurkat cell RNA spiked in. Subset given: FACS-sorted CD8+CD4-CCR7+CD45RA+ naive T cells. This TCR was recovered from a human donor in good health. Some libraries in this study had Jurkat cell RNA spiked in. This chain joins TRBV6-5 and TRBJ1-4; D gene ambiguous. The CDR3: CASSSHSDGPTRSNEKLFF. The CDR3 DNA follows: TGTGCCAGCAGTTCACACTCGGACGGTCCGACACGAAGCAATGAAAAACTGTTTTTT.